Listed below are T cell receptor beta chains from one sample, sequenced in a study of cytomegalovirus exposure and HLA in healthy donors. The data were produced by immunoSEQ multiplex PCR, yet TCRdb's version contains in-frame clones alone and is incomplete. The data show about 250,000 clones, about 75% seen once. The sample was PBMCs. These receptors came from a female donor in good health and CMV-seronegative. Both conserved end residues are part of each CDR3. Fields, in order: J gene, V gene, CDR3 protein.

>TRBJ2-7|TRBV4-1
CASSQSTGSYEQYF
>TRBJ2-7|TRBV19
CASRRGQAGEQYF
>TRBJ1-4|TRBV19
CASSTGTARGEKLFF
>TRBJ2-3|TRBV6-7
CASSNSGPRFRDTQYF
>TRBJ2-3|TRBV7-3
CASSLTSGTDTQYF
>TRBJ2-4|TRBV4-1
CASSRGDRAGNIQYF
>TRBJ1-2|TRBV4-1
CASSQKATRDRVYVSDGYTF
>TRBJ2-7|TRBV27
CASSLQPLAGEQYF
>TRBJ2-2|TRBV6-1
CASRLAGLVGGELFF
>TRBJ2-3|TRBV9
CASSSSGRALDTQYF
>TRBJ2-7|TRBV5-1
CASSMTSLLTYEQYF
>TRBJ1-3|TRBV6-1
CASRGLGNTIYF
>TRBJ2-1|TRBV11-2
CASSNSGEQFF
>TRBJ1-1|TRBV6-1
CASIPAGDTEAFF
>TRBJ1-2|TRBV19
CASTDGSLGRGGYGYTF
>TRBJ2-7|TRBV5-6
CASSLGGGAPYEQYF
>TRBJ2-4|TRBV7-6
CASSPRYRGKNIQYF
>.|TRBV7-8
CASEVSTSGSYEQYF
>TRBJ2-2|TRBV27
CASSLITTTGELFF
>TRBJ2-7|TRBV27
CASSGGTGSFF
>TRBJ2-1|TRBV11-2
CASSPGTSGLNEQFF
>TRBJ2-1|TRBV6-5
CASSYQTSGGYNEQFF
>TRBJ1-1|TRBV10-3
CAIRGQAGGTEAFF
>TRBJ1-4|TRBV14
CASSHRQGAGEKLFF
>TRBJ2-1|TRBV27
CASSQTGTYNEQFF
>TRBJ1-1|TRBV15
CATSSVSLRVNTEAFF
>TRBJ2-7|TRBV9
CASSVEAGYEQYF
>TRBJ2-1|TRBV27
CASSLTGLAGLTEYNEQFF
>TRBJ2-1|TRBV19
CASSISSGRATDNEQFF
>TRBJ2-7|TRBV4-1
CASSQIIAVPYEQYF
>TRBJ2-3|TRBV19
CASSITQLREGTDTQYF
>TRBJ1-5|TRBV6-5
CASSLDRANQPQHF
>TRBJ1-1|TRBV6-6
CASSYSGTGARGEAFF
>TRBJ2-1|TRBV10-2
CASSDTGEALYNEQFF
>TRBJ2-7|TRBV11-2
CASSPLTGSYEQYF
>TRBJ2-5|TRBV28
CASSSLRETQYF
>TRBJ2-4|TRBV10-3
CAISDTRELLAKNIQYF
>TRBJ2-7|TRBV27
CASSTSRRHEPYEQYF
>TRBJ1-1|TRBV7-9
CSSSLDQGAEAFF
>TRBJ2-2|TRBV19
CASQTKPAGGGTGELFF
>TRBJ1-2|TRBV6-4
CASSDKGQGNYGYTF
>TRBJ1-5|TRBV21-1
CASSRGHF
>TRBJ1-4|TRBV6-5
CASSSSREGEKLFF
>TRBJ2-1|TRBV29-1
CSVEDRDSYNEQFF
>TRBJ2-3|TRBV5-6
CASSVPDRGTDTQYF
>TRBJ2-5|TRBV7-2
CASSLGPRETQYF
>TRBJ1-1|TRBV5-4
CASSPGVRNTEAFF
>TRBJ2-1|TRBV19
CASSISQAYNEQFF